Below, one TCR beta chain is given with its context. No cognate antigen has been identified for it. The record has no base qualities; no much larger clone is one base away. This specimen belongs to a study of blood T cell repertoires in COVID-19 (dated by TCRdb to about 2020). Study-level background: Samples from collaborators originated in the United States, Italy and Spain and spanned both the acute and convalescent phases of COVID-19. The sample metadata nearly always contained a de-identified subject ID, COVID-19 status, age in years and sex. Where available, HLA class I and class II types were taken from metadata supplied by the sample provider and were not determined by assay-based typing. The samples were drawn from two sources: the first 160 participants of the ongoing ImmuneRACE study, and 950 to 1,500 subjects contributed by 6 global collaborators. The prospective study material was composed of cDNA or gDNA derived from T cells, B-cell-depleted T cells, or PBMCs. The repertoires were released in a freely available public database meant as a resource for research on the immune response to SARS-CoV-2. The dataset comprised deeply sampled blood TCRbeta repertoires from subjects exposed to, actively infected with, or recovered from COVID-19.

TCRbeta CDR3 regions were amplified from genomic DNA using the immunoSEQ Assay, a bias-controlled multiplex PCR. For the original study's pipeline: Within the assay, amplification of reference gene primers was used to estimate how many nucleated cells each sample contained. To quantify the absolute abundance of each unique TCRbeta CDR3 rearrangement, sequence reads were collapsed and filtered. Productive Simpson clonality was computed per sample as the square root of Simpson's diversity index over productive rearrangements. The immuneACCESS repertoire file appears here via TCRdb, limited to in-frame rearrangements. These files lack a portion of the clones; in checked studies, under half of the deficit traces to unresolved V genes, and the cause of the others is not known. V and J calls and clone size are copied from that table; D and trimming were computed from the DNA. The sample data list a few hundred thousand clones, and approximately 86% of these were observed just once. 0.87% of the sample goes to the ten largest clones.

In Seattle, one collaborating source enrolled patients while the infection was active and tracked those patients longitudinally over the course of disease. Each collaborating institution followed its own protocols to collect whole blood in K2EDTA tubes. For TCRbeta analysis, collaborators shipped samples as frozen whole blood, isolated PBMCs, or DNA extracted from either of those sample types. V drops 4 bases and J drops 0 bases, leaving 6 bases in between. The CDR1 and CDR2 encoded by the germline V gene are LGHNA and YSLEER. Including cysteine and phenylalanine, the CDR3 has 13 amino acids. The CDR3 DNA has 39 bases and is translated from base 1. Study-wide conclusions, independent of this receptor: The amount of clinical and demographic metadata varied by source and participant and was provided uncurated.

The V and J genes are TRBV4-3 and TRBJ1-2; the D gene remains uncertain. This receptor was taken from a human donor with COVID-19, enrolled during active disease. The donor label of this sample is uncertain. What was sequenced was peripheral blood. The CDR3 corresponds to CASSPRANYGYTF. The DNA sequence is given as TGCGCCAGCAGCCCCCGGGCTAACTATGGCTACACCTTC.